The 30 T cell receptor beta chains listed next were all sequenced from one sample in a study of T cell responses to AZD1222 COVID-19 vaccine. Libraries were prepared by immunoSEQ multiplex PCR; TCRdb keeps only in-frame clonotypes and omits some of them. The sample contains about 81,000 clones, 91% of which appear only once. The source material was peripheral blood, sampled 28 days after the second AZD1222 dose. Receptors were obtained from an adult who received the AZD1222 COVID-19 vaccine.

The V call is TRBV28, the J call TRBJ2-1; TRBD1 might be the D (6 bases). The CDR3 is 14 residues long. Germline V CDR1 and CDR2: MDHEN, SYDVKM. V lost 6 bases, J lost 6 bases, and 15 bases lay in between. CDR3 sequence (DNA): TGTGCCAGCAGGGGGGCCGCCGATACCAATGAGCAGTTCTTC. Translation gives CASRGAADTNEQFF.

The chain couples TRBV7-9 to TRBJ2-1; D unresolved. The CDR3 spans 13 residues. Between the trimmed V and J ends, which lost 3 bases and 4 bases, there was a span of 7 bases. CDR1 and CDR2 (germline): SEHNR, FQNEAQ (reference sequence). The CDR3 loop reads CASSFYEYNEQFF. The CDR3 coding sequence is TGTGCCAGCAGCTTCTACGAGTACAATGAGCAGTTCTTC.

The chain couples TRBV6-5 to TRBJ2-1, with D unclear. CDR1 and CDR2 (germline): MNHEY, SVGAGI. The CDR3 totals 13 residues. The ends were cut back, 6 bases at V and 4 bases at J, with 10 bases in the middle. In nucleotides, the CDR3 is TGTGCCAGCAGCCTAGGACGTTACAATGAGCAGTTCTTC. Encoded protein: CASSLGRYNEQFF.

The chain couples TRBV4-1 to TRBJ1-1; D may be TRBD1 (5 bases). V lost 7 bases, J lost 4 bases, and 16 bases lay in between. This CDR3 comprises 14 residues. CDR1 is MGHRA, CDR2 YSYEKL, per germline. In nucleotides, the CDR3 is TGCGCCAGCATGGGGCCTCTTCGTGGCACTGAAGCTTTCTTT. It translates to CASMGPLRGTEAFF.

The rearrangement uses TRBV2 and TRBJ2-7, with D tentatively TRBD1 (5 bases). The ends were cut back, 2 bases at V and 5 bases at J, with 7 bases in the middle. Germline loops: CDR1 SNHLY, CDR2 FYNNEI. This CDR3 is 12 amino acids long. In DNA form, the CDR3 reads TGTGCCAGCAGTGAACAGGGCGACGAGCAGTACTTC. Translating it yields CASSEQGDEQYF.

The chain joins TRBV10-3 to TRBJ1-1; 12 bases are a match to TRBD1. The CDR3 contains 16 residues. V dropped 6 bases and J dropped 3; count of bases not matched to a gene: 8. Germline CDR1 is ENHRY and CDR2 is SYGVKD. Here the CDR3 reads CAIRTGTGGADTEAFF. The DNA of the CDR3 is TGTGCCATCAGAACCGGGACAGGGGGCGCGGACACTGAAGCTTTCTTT.

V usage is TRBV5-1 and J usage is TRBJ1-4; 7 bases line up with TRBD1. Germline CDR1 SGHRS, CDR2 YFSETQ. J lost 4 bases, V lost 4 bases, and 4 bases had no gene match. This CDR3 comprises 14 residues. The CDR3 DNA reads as TGCGCCAGCAGCCCCGGACAGGTTAATGAAAAACTGTTTTTT. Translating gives CASSPGQVNEKLFF.

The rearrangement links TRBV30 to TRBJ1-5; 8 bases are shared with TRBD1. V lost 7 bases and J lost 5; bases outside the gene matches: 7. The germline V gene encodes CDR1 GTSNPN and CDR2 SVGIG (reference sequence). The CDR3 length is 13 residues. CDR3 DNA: TGTGCCTCCGGGACAGGCCTAGATCAGCCCCAGCATTTT. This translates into CASGTGLDQPQHF. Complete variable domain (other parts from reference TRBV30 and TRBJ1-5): SQTIHQWPATLVQPVGSPLSLECTVEGTSNPNLYWYRQAAGRGLQLLFYSVGIGQISSEVPQNLSASRPQDRQFILSSKKLLLSDSGFYLCASGTGLDQPQHFGDGTRLSIL.

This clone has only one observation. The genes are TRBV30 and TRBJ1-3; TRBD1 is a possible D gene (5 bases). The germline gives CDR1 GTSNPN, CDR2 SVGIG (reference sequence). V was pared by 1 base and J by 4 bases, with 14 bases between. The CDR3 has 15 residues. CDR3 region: CAWSGGGAGGNTIYF. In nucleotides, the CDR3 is TGTGCCTGGAGTGGAGGAGGGGCAGGAGGAAACACCATATATTTT.

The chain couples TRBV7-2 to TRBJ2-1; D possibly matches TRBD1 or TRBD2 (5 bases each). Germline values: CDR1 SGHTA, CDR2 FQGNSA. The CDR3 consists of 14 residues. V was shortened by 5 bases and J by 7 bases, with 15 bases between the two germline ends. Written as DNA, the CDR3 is TGTGCCAGCAGCCGTGGGGACCCTCTGAATGAGCAGTTCTTC. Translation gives CASSRGDPLNEQFF. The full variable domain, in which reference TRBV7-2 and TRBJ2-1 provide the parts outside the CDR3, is GAGVSQSPSNKVTEKGKDVELRCDPISGHTALYWYRQSLGQGLEFLIYFQGNSAPDKSGLPSDRFSAERTGGSVSTLTIQRTQQEDSAVYLCASSRGDPLNEQFFGPGTRLTVL.

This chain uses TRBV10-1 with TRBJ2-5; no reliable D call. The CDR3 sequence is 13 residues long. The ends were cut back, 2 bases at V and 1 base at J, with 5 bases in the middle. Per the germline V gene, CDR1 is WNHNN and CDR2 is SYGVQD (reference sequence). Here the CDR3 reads CASSELIQETQYF. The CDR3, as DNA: TGCGCCAGCAGTGAGCTGATCCAAGAGACCCAGTACTTC.

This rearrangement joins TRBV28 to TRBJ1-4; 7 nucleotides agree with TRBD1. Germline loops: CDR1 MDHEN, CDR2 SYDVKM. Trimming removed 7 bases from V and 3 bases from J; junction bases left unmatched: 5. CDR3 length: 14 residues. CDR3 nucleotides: TGTGCCAGCATCTCAGGGGGAGCTAATGAAAAACTGTTTTTT. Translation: CASISGGANEKLFF. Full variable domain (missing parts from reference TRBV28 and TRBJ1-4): DVKVTQSSRYLVKRTGEKVFLECVQDMDHENMFWYRQDPGLGLRLIYFSYDVKMKEKGDIPEGYSVSREKKERFSLILESASTNQTSMYLCASISGGANEKLFFGSGTQLSVL.

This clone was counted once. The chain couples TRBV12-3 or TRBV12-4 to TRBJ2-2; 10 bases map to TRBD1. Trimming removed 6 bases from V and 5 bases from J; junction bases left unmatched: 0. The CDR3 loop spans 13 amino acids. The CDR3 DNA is TGTGCCAGCAGGGGACAGGGGACCGGGGAGCTGTTTTTT. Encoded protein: CASRGQGTGELFF.

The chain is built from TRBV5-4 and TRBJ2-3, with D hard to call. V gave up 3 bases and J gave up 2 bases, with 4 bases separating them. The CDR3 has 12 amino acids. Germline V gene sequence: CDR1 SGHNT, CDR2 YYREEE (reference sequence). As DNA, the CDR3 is TGTGCCAGCAGCTCCCTCACAGATACGCAGTATTTT. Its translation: CASSSLTDTQYF.

The CDR3 loop reads CAISDGLAGGELFF. CDR3 nucleotide sequence: TGTGCCATCAGTGACGGACTAGCCGGCGGGGAGCTGTTTTTT. The chain has TRBV10-3 and TRBJ2-2, with TRBD2 identical over 8 bases. This CDR3 contains 14 residues. Germline lookup yields CDR1 ENHRY and CDR2 SYGVKD. Germline trimming cut 3 bases from V and 7 bases from J; bases unmatched to any gene: 4.

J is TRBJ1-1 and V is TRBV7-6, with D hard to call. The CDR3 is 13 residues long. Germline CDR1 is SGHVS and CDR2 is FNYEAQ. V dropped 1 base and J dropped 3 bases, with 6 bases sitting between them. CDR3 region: CASSLVLDTEAFF. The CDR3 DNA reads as TGTGCCAGCAGCTTAGTCCTTGACACTGAAGCTTTCTTT.

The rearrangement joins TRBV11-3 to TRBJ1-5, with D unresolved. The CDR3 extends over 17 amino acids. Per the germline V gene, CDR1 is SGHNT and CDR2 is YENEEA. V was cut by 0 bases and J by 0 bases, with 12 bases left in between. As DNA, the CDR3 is TGTGCCAGCAGCTTAGATTCCCACAGATATAGCAATCAGCCCCAGCATTTT. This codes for CASSLDSHRYSNQPQHF.

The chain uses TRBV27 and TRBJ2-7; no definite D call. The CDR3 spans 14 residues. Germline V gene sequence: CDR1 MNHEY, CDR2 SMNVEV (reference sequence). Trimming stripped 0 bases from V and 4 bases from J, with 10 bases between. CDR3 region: CASSLSGKTYEQYF. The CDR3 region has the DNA TGTGCCAGCAGTTTATCCGGCAAAACTTACGAGCAGTACTTC.

The CDR3 DNA sequence: TGTGCCAGCGGTTGGCGGGAGGCCTACGAGCAGTACTTC. Translated: CASGWREAYEQYF. The rearrangement uses TRBV7-2 and TRBJ2-7; TRBD2 aligns across 8 bases. The germline V gene has CDR1 SGHTA and CDR2 FQGNSA. V trimming: 8 bases; J trimming: 2 bases; junction bases outside the gene matches: 5. This CDR3 contains 13 residues.

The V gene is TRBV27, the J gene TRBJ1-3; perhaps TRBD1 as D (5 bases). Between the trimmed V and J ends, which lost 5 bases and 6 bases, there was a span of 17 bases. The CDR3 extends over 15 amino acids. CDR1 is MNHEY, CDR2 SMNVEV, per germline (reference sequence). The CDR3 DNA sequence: TGTGCCAGCAGTCCATGGGGGGGAGGGTCAAACACCATATATTTT. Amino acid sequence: CASSPWGGGSNTIYF.

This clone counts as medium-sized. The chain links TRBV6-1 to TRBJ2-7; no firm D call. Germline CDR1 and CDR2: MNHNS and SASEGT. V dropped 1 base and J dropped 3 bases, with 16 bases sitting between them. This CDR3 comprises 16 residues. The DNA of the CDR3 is TGTGCCAGCAGTGAAGGCTCCGGACCATCAATCTACGAGCAGTACTTC. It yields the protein CASSEGSGPSIYEQYF.

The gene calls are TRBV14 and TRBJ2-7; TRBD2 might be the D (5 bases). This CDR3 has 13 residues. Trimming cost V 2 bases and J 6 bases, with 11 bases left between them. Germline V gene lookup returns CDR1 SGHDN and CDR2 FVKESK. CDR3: CASSQLGAFEQYF. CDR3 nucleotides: TGTGCCAGCAGCCAATTGGGAGCGTTCGAGCAGTACTTC.

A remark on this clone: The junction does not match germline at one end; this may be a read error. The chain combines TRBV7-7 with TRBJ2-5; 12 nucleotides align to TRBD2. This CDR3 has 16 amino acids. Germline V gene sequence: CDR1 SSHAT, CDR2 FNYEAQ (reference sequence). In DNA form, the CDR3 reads TGTGCTAGCAGCTTACGTCGACTAGCGGGAGTGGAGACCCAGTACTTC. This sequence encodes CASSLRRLAGVETQYF.

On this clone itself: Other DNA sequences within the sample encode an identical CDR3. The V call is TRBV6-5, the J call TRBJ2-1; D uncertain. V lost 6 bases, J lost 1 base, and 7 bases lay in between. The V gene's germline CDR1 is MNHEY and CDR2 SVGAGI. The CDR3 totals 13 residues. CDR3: CASRPGSYNEQFF. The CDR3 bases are TGTGCCAGCAGACCCGGGTCCTACAATGAGCAGTTCTTC.

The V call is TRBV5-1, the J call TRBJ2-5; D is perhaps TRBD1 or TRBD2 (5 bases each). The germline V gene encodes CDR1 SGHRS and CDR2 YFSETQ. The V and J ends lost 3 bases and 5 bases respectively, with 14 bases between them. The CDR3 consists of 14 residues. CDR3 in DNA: TGCGCCAGCAGCTCTGGGGGATGGGGGGAGACCCAGTACTTC. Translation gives CASSSGGWGETQYF.

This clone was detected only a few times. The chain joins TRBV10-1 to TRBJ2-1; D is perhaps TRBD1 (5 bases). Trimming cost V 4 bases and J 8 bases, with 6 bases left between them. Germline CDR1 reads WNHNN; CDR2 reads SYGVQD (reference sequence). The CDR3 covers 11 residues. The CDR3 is CASSGGYEQFF. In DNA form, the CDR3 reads TGCGCCAGCAGTGGGGGCTATGAGCAGTTCTTC.

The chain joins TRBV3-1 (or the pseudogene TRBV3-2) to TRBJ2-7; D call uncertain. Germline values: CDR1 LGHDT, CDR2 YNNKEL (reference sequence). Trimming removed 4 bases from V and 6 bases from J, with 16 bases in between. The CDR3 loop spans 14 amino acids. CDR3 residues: CASSPRPGEAEQYF. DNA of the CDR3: TGTGCCAGCAGCCCCAGACCCGGAGAGGCCGAGCAGTACTTC.

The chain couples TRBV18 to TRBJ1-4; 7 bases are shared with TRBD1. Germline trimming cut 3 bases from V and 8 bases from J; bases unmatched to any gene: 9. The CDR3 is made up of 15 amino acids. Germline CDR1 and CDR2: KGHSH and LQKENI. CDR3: CASSPQGTETEKLFF. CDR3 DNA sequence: TGTGCCAGCTCACCCCAAGGGACAGAAACCGAAAAACTGTTTTTT.

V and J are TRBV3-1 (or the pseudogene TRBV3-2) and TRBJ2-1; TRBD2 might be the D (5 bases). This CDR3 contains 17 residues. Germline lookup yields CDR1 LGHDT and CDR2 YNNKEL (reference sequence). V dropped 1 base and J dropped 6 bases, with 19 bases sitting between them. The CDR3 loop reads CASSQGRGRNRTNEQFF. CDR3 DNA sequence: TGTGCCAGCAGCCAAGGACGCGGGCGGAACCGAACCAATGAGCAGTTCTTC.

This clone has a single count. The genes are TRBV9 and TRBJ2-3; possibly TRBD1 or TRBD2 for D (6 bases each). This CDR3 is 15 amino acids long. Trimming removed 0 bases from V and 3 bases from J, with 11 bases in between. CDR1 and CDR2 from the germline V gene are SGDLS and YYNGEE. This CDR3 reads CASSVEGGGTDTQYF. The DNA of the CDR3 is TGTGCCAGCAGCGTAGAGGGGGGTGGAACAGATACGCAGTATTTT.